This T cell receptor beta chain was recorded in a study of blood T cell repertoires in COVID-19 (dated by TCRdb to about 2020). Notes on the research overall: Collaborator samples came from the United States, Italy and Spain and covered acute and convalescent phases of COVID-19. The samples were drawn from two sources: the first 160 participants of the ongoing ImmuneRACE study, and some 1,300 subjects contributed by 6 global collaborators. A freely available public database, intended as a resource for researchers studying the immune response to SARS-CoV-2, is where the repertoires were released. The material from the prospective study consisted of cDNA or gDNA derived from T cells, B-cell-depleted T cells, or PBMCs. Where available, HLA class I and class II types were obtained from metadata supplied by the sample provider rather than from assay-based typing. Subjects who had been exposed to COVID-19, were actively infected with it, or had recovered from it provided the deeply sampled blood TCRbeta repertoires that made up the dataset. Sample metadata almost always included a de-identified subject ID, COVID-19 status, age in years and sex.

Its CDR3 holds 15 amino acids, cysteine through phenylalanine. The kept DNA is CDR3 alone, 45 bases in frame from the first base. CDR1 SGHNT and CDR2 YYREEE were looked up in the germline V gene (reference sequence). The V and J ends are trimmed by 4 bases and 1 base, leaving 14 bases between them. Regarding this clone: Its antigen is unknown. Base qualities are not at hand, and no much larger clone is one base apart.

The full study reports these points: The quantity of clinical and demographic metadata differed by source and by participant and was supplied without curation.

The immunoSEQ Assay, a bias-controlled multiplex PCR, was used to amplify TCRbeta CDR3 regions from genomic DNA. Turning to the authors' computational methods: The number of nucleated cells in each sample was estimated from the amplification of reference gene primers within the assay. To quantify the absolute abundance of each unique TCRbeta CDR3 rearrangement, sequence reads were collapsed and filtered. For each sample, productive Simpson clonality was calculated by taking the square root of Simpson's diversity index across productive rearrangements. TCRdb took this table from immuneACCESS and kept in-frame rearrangements with V and J called. Such tables lack part of the clones; where checked against another copy, unresolved V genes explain under half of the gap, and the rest is unexplained. For V, J and clone size, that table is used; D and trimming come from the DNA. The sample includes 20,000 to 25,000 clones, with 86% observed a single time. The ten biggest clones cover roughly a sixth of the sample.

Each collaborating institution followed its own protocols to collect whole blood in K2EDTA tubes. For TCRbeta analysis, collaborators shipped samples as frozen whole blood, isolated PBMCs, or DNA extracted from either of those sample types. The chain uses TRBV5-4 and TRBJ2-5, with TRBD1 tentatively as D gene (6 bases match). Sequencing was performed on peripheral blood. The TCR comes from a human donor with acute or convalescent COVID-19. The donor label of this sample is uncertain. Read as DNA, the sequence is TGTGCCAGCAGCCGAACACCAGGGGCCCAAGAGACCCAGTACTTC. This is translated as CASSRTPGAQETQYF. The full variable domain, completed from the reference TRBV5-4 and TRBJ2-5 proteins outside the CDR3, reads ETGVTQSPTHLIKTRGQQVTLRCSSQSGHNTVSWYQQALGQGPQFIFQYYREEENGRGNFPPRFSGLQFPNYSSELNVNALELDDSALYLCASSRTPGAQETQYFGPGTRLLVL.